This TCR beta chain was profiled in a study of cytomegalovirus exposure and HLA in healthy donors. PCR involved 60 Vbeta and 13 Jbeta primers. Method: immunoSEQ multiplex PCR; TCRdb's copy keeps in-frame clones and lacks some. The table gives more than 70,000 clones; the top ten clones make up under 1.5% of it. General study results and limits: Other equally common chains were less clonally expanded than HLA-associated TCR beta chains, a later analysis showed. The study labeled 180 or so TCR beta chains cytomegalovirus-associated.

As regards this clone: Antigen specificity is unknown.

The germline CDR1 and CDR2 sequences are SEHNR and FQNEAQ (reference sequence). Unmatched junction bases numbered 4, after V lost 5 bases and J lost 4 bases. CDR3 size: 14 residues. The source is a woman aged 60-75 years in good health and CMV-seronegative. The chain carries TRBV7-9 and TRBJ1-4; 7 nucleotides agree with TRBD1. The sample consisted of PBMCs. Here the CDR3 reads CASSQGQSNEKLFF. The DNA for the CDR3 is TGTGCCAGCAGCCAGGGACAGAGTAATGAAAAACTGTTTTTT.